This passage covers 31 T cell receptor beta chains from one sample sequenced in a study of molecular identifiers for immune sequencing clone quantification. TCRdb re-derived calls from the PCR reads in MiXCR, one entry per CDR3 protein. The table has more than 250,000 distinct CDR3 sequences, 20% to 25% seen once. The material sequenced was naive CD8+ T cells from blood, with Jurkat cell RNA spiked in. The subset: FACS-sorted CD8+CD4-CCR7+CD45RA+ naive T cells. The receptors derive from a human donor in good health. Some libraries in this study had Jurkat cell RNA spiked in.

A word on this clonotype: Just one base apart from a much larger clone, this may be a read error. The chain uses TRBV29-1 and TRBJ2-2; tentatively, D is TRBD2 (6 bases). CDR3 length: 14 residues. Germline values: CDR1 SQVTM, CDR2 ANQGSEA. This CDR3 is CSVELGGNGGEQFF. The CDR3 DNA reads TGCAGCGTTGAACTTGGCGGGAACGGCGGGGAGCAGTTTTTT.

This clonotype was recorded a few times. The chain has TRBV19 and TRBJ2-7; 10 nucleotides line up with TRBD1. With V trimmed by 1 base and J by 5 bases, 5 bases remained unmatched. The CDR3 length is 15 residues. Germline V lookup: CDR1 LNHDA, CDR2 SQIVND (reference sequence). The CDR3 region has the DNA TGTGCCAGTAGTATAGCCGGGACAGGGGACCACGAGCAGTACTTC. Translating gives CASSIAGTGDHEQYF.

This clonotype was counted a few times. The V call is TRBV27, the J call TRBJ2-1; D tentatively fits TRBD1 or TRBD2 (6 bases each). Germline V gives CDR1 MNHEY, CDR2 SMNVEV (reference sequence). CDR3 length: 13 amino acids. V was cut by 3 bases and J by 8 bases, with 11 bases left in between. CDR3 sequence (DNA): TGTGCCAGCAGTTTCGAAGGGGGGTATGAGCAGTTCTTC. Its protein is CASSFEGGYEQFF.

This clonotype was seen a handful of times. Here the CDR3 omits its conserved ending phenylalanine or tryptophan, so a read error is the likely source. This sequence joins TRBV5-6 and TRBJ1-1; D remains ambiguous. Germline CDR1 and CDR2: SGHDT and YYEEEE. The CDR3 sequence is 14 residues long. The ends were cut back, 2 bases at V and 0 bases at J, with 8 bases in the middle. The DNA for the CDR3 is TGTGCCAGCAGCTTAGACAACGTGAACACTGAAGCTTTCCTT. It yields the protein CASSLDNVNTEAFL.

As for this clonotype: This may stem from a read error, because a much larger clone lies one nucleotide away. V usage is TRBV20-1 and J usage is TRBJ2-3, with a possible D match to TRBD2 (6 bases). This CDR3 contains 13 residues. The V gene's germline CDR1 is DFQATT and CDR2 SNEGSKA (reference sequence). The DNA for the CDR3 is TGCAGTGCTAGAGATGGACTATTCGATACGCTGTATTTT. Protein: CSARDGLFDTLYF.

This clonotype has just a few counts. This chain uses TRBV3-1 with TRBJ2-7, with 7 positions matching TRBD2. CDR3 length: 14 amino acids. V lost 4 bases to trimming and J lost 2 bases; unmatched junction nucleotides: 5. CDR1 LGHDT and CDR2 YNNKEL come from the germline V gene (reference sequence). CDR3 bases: TGTGCCAGCAGCCCGGGACTATCAGCCTACGAGCAGTACTTC. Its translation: CASSPGLSAYEQYF.

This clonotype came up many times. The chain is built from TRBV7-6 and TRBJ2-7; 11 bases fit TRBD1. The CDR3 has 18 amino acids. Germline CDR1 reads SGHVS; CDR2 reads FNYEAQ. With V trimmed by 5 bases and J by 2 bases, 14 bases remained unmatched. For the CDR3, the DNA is TGTGCCAGCAGCCTAGGGACAGGGGGTTCATTCAACACCTACGAGCAGTACTTC. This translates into CASSLGTGGSFNTYEQYF.

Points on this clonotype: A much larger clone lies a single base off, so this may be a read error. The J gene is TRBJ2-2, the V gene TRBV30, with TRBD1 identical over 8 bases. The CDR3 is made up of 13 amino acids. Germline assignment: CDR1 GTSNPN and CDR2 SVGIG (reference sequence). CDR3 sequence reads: CASRQGSTGGLFF. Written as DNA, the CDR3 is TGTGCCTCCAGACAGGGGAGCACCGGGGGGCTGTTTTTT.

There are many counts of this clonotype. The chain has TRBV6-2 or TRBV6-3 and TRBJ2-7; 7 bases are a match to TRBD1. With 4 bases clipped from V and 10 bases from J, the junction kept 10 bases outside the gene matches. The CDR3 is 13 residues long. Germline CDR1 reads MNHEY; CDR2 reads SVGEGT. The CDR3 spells CASSSPDGQVQYF. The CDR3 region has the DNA TGTGCCAGCAGTTCCCCGGACGGACAGGTTCAGTACTTC.

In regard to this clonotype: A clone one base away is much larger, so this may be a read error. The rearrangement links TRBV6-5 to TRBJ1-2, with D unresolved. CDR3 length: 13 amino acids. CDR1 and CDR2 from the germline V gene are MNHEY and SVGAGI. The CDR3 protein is CASGYSLGNGYTF. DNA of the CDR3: TGTGCCAGCGGTTACTCGCTGGGGAATGGCTACACCTTC.

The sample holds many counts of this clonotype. The CDR3 DNA reads TGTGCCAGTAGCTGGGGACAGGCCTACGAGCAGTACTTC. Protein sequence: CASSWGQAYEQYF. The chain links TRBV19 to TRBJ2-7; 8 bases match TRBD1. In germline, CDR1 is LNHDA, CDR2 SQIVND (reference sequence). With 6 bases clipped from V and 2 bases from J, the junction kept 3 bases outside the gene matches. The CDR3 is made up of 13 amino acids.

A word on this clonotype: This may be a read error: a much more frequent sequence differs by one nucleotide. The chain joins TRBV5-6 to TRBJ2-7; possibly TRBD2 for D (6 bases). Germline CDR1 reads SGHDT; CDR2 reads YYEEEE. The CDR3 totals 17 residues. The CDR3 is CASSPAASGDHPYVQYF. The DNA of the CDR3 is TGTGCCAGCAGCCCTGCTGCGTCGGGGGATCATCCCTACGTGCAGTACTTC.

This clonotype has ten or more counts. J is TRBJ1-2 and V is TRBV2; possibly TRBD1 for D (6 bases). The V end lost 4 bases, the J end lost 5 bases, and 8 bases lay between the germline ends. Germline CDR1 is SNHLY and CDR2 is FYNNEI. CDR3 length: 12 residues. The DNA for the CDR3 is TGTGCCAGCAGTGGACAGGAGTATGGCTACACCTTC. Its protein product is CASSGQEYGYTF.

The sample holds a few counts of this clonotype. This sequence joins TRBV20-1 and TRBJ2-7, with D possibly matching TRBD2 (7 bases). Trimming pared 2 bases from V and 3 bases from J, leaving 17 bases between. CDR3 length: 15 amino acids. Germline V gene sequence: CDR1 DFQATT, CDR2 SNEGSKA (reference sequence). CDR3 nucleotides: TGCAGTGCTAGAATCGTAGGGGGGGGCGTCTACGAGCAGTACTTC. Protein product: CSARIVGGGVYEQYF.

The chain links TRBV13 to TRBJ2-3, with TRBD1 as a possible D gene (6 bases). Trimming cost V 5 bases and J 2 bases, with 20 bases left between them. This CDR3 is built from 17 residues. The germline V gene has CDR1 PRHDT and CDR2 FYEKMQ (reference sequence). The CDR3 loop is CASSPPGGRGFTDTQYF. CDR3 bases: TGTGCCAGCAGCCCGCCTGGTGGCAGGGGATTCACAGATACGCAGTATTTT.

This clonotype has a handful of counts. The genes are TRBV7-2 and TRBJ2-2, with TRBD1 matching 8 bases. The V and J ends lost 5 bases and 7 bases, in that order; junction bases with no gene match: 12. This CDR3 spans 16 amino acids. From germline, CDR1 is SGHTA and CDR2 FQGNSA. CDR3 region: CASSLGDRGLVGELFF. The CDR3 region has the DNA TGTGCCAGCAGCCTTGGAGACAGGGGATTGGTCGGGGAGCTGTTTTTT.

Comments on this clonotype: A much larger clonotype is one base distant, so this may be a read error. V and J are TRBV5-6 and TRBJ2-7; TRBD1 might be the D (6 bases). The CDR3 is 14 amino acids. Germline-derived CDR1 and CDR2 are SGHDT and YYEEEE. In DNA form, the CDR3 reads TGTGCCAGCAGCTTGCAGGGGCACTCCTACGGGCAGTACTTC. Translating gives CASSLQGHSYGQYF.

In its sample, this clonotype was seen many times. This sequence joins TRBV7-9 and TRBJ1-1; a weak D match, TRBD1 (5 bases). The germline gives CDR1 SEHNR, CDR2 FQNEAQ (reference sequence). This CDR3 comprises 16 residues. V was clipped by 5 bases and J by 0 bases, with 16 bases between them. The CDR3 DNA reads TGTGCCAGCAGCCCCCTTTCAGGACAATTGAACACTGAAGCTTTCTTT. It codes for CASSPLSGQLNTEAFF.

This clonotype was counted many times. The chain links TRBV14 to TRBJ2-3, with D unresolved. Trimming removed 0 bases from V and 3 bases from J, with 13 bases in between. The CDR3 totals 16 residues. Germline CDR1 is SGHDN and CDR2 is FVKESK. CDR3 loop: CASSQERDARTDTQYF. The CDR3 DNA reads TGTGCCAGCAGCCAAGAAAGAGACGCTAGGACAGATACGCAGTATTTT.

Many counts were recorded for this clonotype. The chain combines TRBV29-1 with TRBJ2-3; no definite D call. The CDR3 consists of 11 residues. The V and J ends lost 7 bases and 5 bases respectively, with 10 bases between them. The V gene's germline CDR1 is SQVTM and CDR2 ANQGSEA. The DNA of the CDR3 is TGCAGCGACCAAAAAGGAGATACGCAGTATTTT. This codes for CSDQKGDTQYF.

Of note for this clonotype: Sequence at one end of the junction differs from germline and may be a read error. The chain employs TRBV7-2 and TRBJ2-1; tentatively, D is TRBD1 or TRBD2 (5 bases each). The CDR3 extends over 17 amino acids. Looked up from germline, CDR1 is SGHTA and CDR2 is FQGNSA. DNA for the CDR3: TGTGGCAGCAGCCCGGACCCGGGACCCACCTCCTACAATGAGCGGTTCTTC. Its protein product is CGSSPDPGPTSYNERFF.

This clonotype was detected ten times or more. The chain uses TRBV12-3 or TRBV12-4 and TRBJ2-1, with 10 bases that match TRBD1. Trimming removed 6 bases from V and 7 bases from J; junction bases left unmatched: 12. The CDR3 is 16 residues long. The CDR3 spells CASSEGTGVLRNEQFF. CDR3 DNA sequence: TGTGCCAGCAGCGAGGGGACAGGGGTCTTGAGGAATGAGCAGTTCTTC.

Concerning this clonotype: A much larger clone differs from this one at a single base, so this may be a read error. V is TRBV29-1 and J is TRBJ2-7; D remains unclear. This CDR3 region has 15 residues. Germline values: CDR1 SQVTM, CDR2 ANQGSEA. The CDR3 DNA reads TGCAGCGTTGAAGGGAGTGGCAGTGGGCCCTACGGGCAGTACTTC. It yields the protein CSVEGSGSGPYGQYF.

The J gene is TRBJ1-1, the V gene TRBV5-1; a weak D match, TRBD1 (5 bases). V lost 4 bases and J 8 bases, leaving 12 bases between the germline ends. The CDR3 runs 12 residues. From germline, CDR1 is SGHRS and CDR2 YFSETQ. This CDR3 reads CASSDGTAEAFF. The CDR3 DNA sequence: TGCGCCAGCAGCGACGGGACTGCAGAAGCTTTCTTT.

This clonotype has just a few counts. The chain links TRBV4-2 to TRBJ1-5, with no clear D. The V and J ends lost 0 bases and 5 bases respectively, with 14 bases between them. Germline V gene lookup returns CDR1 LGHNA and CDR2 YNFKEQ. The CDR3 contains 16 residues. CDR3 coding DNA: TGTGCCAGCAGCCAAGATTTCAGGACCGACTATCAGCCCCAGCATTTT. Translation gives CASSQDFRTDYQPQHF.

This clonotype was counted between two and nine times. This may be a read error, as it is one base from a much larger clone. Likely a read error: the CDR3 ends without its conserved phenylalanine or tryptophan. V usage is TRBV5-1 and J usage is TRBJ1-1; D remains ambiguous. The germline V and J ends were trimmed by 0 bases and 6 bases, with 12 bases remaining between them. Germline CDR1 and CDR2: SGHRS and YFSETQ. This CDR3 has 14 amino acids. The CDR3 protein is CASSLVGGLAEAFL. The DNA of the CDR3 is TGCGCCAGCAGCTTGGTCGGAGGGCTAGCTGAAGCTTTCCTT.

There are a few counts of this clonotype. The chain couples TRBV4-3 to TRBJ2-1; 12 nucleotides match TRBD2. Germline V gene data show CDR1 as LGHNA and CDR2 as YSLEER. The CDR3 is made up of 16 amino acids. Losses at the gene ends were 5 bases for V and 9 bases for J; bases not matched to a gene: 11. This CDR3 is CASSYFLAGGPVEQFF. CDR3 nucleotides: TGCGCCAGCAGCTACTTTCTAGCGGGAGGGCCGGTTGAGCAGTTCTTC.

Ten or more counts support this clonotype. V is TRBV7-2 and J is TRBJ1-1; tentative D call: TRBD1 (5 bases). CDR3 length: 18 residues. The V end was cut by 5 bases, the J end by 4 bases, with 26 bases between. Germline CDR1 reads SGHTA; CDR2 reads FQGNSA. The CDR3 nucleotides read TGTGCCAGCAGCATTCCCCCTTATGGCATACTCGGGGGCACTGAAGCTTTCTTT. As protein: CASSIPPYGILGGTEAFF. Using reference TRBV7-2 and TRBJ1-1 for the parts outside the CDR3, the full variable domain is GAGVSQSPSNKVTEKGKDVELRCDPISGHTALYWYRQSLGQGLEFLIYFQGNSAPDKSGLPSDRFSAERTGGSVSTLTIQRTQQEDSAVYLCASSIPPYGILGGTEAFFGQGTRLTVV.

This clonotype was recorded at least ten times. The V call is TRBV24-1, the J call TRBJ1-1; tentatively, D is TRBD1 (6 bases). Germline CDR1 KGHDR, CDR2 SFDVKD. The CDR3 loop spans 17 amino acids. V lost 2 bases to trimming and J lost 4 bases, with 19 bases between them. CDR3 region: CATSDSHRDMGGTEAFF. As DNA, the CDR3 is TGTGCCACCAGTGATTCCCATCGGGACATGGGGGGCACTGAAGCTTTCTTT.

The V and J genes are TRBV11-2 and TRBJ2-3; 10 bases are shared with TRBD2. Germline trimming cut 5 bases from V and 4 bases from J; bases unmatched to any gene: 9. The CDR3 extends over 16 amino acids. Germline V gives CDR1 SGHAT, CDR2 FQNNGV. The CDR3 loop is CASSPGSGGLADTQYF. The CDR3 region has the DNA TGTGCCAGCAGCCCTGGTAGCGGGGGGTTGGCAGATACGCAGTATTTT.

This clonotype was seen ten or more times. The CDR3 sequence: CASIDRANANTGELFF. The CDR3 DNA reads TGTGCCAGCATAGACAGGGCAAATGCGAACACCGGGGAGCTGTTTTTT. The chain is built from TRBV2 and TRBJ2-2; 7 bases line up with TRBD1. Trimming took 7 bases from V and 0 from J; bases not matched to a gene: 8. From germline, CDR1 is SNHLY and CDR2 FYNNEI. CDR3 size: 16 residues.